Sequencing of this T cell receptor beta chain was carried out in a study of T cells in localized non-small cell lung cancer. Profiling relied on immunoSEQ multiplex PCR, and the TCRdb table lists in-frame clones only, not all of them. In the table there are around 28,000 clones, around 94% of which are singletons. Trimming removed 11 bases at V and 3 bases at J, with 13 bases between. The CDR3 is 12 amino acids. Germline CDR1 is MNHNS and CDR2 is SASEGT. Specimen: peripheral blood, collected before any cancer treatment. This TCR came from a woman aged 40-75 years with stage I lung adenocarcinoma. The chain employs TRBV6-1 and TRBJ1-2, with D unresolved. The CDR3 spells CAGVGRHYGYTF. The CDR3 nucleotides are TGTGCCGGGGTGGGCAGACACTATGGCTACACCTTC.